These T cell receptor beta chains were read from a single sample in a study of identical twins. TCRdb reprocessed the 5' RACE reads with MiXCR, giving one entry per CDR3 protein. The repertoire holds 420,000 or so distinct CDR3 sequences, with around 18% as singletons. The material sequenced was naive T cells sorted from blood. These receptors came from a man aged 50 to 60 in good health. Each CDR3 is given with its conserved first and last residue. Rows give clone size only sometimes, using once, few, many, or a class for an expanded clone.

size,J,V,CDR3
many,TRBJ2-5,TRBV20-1,CSGKNRGLIQETQYF
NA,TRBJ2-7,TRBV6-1,CASSLLAGGPHEQYF
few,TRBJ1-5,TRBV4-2,CASSQGVRGSEPQHF
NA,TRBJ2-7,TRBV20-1,CSATVLAGAGYEQYF
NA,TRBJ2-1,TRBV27,CASSLRLAGLSSYNEQFF
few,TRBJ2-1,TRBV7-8,CASSLALLRERGGGNEQFF
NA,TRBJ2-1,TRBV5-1,CASSTSGDSYNEQFF
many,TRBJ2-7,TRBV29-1,CSVEAVTGTETYEQYF
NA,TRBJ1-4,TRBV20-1,CSARTGGRNEKLFF
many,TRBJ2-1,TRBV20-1,CSARGSYNEQFF
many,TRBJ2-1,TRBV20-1,CSAARTGGDQSQFF
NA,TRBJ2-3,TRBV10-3,CAISEANGEDTQYF
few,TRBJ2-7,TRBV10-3,CAIGGDSYEQYF
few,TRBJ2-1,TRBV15,CATSRALSLAYGYNEQFF
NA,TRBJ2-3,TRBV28,CASTPPGLAHTDTQYF
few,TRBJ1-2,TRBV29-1,CSVDIGQGYGYTF
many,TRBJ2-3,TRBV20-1,CSAPGQRPSTDTQYF
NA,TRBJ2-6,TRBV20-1,CSARDSGGSEGTHSGANVLTF
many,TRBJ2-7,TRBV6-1,CASWGGQGYEQYF
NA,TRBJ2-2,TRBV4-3,CASSPGLAGATGELFF
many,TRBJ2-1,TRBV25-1,CASGLPSGSYNEQFF
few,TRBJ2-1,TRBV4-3,CASSRGDRGIGNEQFF
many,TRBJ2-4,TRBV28,CASSLSGSKNIQYF
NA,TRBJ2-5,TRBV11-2,CASSSGLAGVMETQYF
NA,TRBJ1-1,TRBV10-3,CAISESRGGNTEAFF
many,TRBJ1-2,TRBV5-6,CASSLAGVRFYGYTF
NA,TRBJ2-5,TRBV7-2,CASSRQGSETQYF
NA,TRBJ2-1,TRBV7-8,CASSSRTGGMYNEQFF
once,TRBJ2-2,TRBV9,CASSARDPKSTGELFF
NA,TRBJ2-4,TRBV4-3,CASSQGPGARNIQYF
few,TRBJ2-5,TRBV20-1,CSAGRGQGRETQYF
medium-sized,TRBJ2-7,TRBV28,CASRHTSDLPRAYEQYF
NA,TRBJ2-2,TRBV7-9,CASSPVSGELFF
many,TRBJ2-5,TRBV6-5,CASSTYSGLSTTQYF
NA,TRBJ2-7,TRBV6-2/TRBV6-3,CASSYWDGSYEQYF
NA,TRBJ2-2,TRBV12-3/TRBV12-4,CASSFNRNTGELFF